This T cell receptor (beta chain) was recovered during a study of blood T cell repertoires in COVID-19. Original processing notes: Amplification with reference gene primers provided the estimates of nucleated cell counts. Assay: immunoSEQ multiplex PCR; the TCRdb copy retains only in-frame clones and omits some. That table gives V, J and clone size, and the DNA gave D and trimming. The data show approximately 500,000 clones, over 75% seen once. Trimming cost V 4 bases and J 7 bases, with 12 bases left between them. Germline lookup yields CDR1 SGHRS and CDR2 YFSETQ. This CDR3 comprises 13 residues. This chain links TRBV5-1 with TRBJ2-1; TRBD1 might be the D (5 bases). This TCR was recovered from a middle-aged woman who had recovered from COVID-19. The sample taken for sequencing was PBMCs or T cells enriched from blood (not recorded which). In nucleotides, the CDR3 is TGCGCCAGCAGCGACCGACAGTTTAATGAGCAGTTCTTC. It codes for CASSDRQFNEQFF.